This T cell receptor beta chain was sequenced in a study of cytomegalovirus exposure and HLA in healthy donors. Overall study context: Among the 300 to 500 donors who were genotyped, over 70% fell in the genetic ancestry cluster that is associated with self-reported Caucasian donors. Study-level findings and limits: Cytomegalovirus status, reportedly, was diagnosed with high specificity and sensitivity by the classifier. There were some public TCRs occurring in many donors, but most TCR sequences were rare.

As to this clone: Antigen: not known.

Primers included in the PCR were 60 Vbeta and 13 Jbeta primers. Assay used: immunoSEQ multiplex PCR; TCRdb lists only in-frame clones, some missing. The sample holds 200,000 or so clones, almost 85% seen once. Likely unrecorded immune exposures existed in these nominally healthy donors. Material for sequencing was PBMCs. The TCR sequence derives from a boy younger than 18 in good health and CMV-seronegative.

CDR3 sequence reads: CASINRYAGTKNIQYF. In DNA, the CDR3 is TGTGCCAGCATTAATAGGTACGCGGGGACCAAAAACATTCAGTACTTC. V usage is TRBV6-4 and J usage is TRBJ2-4; a weak D match, TRBD2 (6 bases). This CDR3 region has 16 residues. Germline CDR1 reads MRHNA; CDR2 reads SNTAGT. The V end lost 7 bases, the J end lost 2 bases, and 18 bases lay between the germline ends.